This T cell receptor (beta chain) was identified in a study of shared clonotypes between healthy human individuals. All participating donors were Caucasian adults from Nashville, Tennessee. TCRdb keeps only in-frame clones here, not all; method: immunoSEQ multiplex PCR. The sample lists 2,500,000 or so clones; approximately 94% were seen once. Trimming took off 0 bases at V and 1 base at J, with 11 bases between the two ends. CDR3 length: 16 amino acids. The germline V gene has CDR1 MNHEY and CDR2 SVGAGI. Study-level points and caveats: When naive CD4 clonotypes were compared across a few donors, around 4.6% were shared.

About this clone itself: Its cognate antigen is unknown.

The sequencing sample was made of naive CD4+ T cells sorted from blood. Subset of the sample: CD45RA+ positively selected. V gene TRBV6-5 combines with J gene TRBJ2-3; D ambiguous. This clonotype was obtained from a man aged 18 to 30 in good health. DNA for the CDR3: TGTGCCAGCAGTTACTCAAGTATGACCGGCACAGATACGCAGTATTTT. Protein product: CASSYSSMTGTDTQYF.